The source of this TCR beta chain is a study of blood T cell repertoires in COVID-19. Study context: The United States, Italy and Spain provided the acute and convalescent COVID-19 samples. Sample material is recorded as cDNA or gDNA derived from T cells, B-cell-depleted T cells, or PBMCs.

This CDR3 is 15 amino acids long. CDR1 is MDHEN and CDR2 is SYDVKM in the germline V gene. The trim removed 5 bases at V and 5 bases at J, leaving 9 bases unmatched. Profiling relied on immunoSEQ multiplex PCR, and the TCRdb table lists in-frame clones only, not all of them. Among roughly 100,000 clones listed, around 78% were seen once. The material sequenced was peripheral blood. The chain uses TRBV28 and TRBJ1-5; 7 bases align to TRBD1. This sequence was found in an older man with COVID-19, enrolled during active disease. The CDR3 coding sequence is TGTGCCAGCAGTCTCCCTCTCACAGGGGATCAGCCCCAGCATTTT. It is translated as CASSLPLTGDQPQHF.